This T cell receptor (beta chain) was identified during a study of lymphopenia after photon versus proton radiotherapy. Repertoires were generated with immunoSEQ multiplex PCR, while TCRdb's copy carries only in-frame clones and drops some. The sample contains under 70,000 clones, 85% to 95% of which appear only once. V shed 4 bases, J shed 1 base, and the junction held 4 bases outside the gene matches. Germline V gene lookup returns CDR1 LGHNA and CDR2 YSLEER. The CDR3 runs 15 residues. Study observations and caveats: Proton therapy kept repertoires fairly stable, unlike photons, which gained effector/memory cells. After the lymphocyte nadir, photon-treated repertoires showed oligoclonal expansion, especially of CD8+ Temra cells. Better survival with proton therapy was suggested as possible, not demonstrated.

As to this clone: Its matching antigen is unknown.

The chain has TRBV4-3 and TRBJ2-1; 7 nucleotides match TRBD1. The sample was peripheral blood, taken from a patient treated with photon-based radiotherapy. The source is a woman aged 40-49 years with cholangiocarcinoma. CDR3 sequence reads: CASSPRDSSYNEQFF. The DNA for the CDR3 is TGCGCCAGCAGCCCACGGGACAGTTCCTACAATGAGCAGTTCTTC.